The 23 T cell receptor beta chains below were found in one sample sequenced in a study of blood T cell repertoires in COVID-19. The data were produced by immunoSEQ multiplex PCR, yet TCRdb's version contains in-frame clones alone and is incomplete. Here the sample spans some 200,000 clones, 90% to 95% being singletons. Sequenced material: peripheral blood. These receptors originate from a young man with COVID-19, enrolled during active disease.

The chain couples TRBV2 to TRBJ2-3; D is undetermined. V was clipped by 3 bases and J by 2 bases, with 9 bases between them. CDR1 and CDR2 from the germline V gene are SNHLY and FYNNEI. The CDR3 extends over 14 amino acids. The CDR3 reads CASSDRRDTDTQYF. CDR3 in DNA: TGTGCCAGCAGTGACAGGCGAGACACAGATACGCAGTATTTT.

The CDR3 sequence is CASSQERGGLGYTF. CDR3 DNA sequence: TGTGCCAGCAGCCAAGAAAGGGGGGGCTTGGGCTACACCTTC. The rearrangement uses TRBV4-2 and TRBJ1-2, with D perhaps TRBD1 (6 bases). The V end lost 0 bases, the J end lost 8 bases, and 13 bases lay between the germline ends. The germline V gene encodes CDR1 LGHNA and CDR2 YNFKEQ. CDR3 length: 14 residues.

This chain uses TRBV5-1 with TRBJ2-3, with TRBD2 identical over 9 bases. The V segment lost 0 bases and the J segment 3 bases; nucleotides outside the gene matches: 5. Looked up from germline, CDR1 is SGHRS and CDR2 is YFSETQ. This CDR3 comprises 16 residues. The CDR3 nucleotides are TGCGCCAGCAGCTTGGCTCCACTAGCGGGTACAGATACGCAGTATTTT. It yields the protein CASSLAPLAGTDTQYF.

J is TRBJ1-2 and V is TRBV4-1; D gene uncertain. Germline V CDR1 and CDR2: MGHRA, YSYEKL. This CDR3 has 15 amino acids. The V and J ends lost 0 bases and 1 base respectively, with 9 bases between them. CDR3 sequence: CASSQDSGGNYGYTF. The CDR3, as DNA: TGCGCCAGCAGCCAAGATTCAGGAGGTAACTATGGCTACACCTTC.

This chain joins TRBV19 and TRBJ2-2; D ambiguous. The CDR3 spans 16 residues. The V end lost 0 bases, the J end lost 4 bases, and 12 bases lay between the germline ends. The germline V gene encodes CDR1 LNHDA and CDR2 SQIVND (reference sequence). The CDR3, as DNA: TGTGCCAGTAGTATAGATAAAGCTCGGGTCACCGGGGAGCTGTTTTTT. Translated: CASSIDKARVTGELFF.

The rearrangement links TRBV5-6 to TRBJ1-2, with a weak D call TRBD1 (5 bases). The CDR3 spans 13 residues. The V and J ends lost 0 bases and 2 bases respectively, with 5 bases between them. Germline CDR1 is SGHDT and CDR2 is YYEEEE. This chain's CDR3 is CASSLGQNYGYTF. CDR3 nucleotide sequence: TGTGCCAGCAGCTTGGGACAGAACTATGGCTACACCTTC.

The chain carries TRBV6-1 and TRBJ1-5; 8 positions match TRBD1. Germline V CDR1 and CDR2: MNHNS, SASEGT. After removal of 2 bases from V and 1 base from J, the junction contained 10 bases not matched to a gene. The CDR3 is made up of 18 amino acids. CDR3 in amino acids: CASSEITGGWGSNQPQHF. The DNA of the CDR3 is TGTGCCAGCAGTGAAATAACAGGGGGGTGGGGGAGCAATCAGCCCCAGCATTTT.

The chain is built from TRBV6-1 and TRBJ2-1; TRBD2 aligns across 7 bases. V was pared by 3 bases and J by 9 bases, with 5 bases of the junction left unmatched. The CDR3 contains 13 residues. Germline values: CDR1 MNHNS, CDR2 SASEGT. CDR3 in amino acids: CASSEGLSPEQFF. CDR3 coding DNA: TGTGCCAGCAGTGAGGGACTATCGCCTGAGCAGTTCTTC.

CDR3 protein: CASRSPGTANYGYTF. The CDR3 DNA sequence: TGTGCCAGCAGATCTCCCGGGACAGCTAACTATGGCTACACCTTC. The rearrangement links TRBV11-2 to TRBJ1-2; 7 nucleotides align to TRBD1. Trimming at V came to 6 bases and at J to 0 bases, leaving 7 bases not matched to a gene. The CDR3 spans 15 residues. Germline V gene sequence: CDR1 SGHAT, CDR2 FQNNGV.

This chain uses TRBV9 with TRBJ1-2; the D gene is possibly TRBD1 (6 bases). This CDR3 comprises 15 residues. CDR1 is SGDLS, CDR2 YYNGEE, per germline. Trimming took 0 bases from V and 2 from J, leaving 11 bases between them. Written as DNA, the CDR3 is TGTGCCAGCAGCGTAGGGGTGGGGGCGAACTATGGCTACACCTTC. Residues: CASSVGVGANYGYTF.

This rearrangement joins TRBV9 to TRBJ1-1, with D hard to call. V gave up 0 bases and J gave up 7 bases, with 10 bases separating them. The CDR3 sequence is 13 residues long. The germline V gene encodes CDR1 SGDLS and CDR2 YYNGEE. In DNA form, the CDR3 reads TGTGCCAGCAGCGTAGCCCGCCGGGGTGAAGCTTTCTTT. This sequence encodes CASSVARRGEAFF.

This CDR3 is CASSIRGAWDNQPQHF. The CDR3 coding sequence is TGTGCCAGTAGTATTCGGGGGGCGTGGGACAATCAGCCCCAGCATTTT. The chain links TRBV19 to TRBJ1-5, with a possible D match to TRBD1 (6 bases). This CDR3 contains 16 residues. The V and J ends lost 3 bases and 3 bases respectively, with 15 bases between them. The germline V gene encodes CDR1 LNHDA and CDR2 SQIVND (reference sequence). Full variable domain (remainder filled in from reference TRBV19 and TRBJ1-5): DGGITQSPKYLFRKEGQNVTLSCEQNLNHDAMYWYRQDPGQGLRLIYYSQIVNDFQKGDIAEGYSVSREKKESFPLTVTSAQKNPTAFYLCASSIRGAWDNQPQHFGDGTRLSIL.

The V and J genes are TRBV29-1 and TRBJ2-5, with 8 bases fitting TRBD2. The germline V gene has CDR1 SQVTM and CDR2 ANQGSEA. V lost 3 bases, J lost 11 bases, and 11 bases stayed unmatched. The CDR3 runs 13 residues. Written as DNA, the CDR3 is TGCAGCGTTGATAAGGTAGCGGGGTCAAAACAGTACTTC. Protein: CSVDKVAGSKQYF.

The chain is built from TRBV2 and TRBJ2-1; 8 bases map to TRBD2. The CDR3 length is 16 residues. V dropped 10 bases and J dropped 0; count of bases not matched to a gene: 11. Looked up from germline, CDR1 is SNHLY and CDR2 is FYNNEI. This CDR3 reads CATSRAGGSSYNEQFF. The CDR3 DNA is TGTGCCACCTCAAGGGCGGGGGGCAGCTCCTACAATGAGCAGTTCTTC.

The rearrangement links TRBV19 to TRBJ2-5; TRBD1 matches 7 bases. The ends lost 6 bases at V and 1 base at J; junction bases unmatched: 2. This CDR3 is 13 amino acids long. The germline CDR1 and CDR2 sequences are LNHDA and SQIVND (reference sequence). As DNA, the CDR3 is TGTGCCAGTAGCCGGGACAGCCAAGAGACCCAGTACTTC. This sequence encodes CASSRDSQETQYF. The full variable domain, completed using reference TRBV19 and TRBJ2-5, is DGGITQSPKYLFRKEGQNVTLSCEQNLNHDAMYWYRQDPGQGLRLIYYSQIVNDFQKGDIAEGYSVSREKKESFPLTVTSAQKNPTAFYLCASSRDSQETQYFGPGTRLLVL.

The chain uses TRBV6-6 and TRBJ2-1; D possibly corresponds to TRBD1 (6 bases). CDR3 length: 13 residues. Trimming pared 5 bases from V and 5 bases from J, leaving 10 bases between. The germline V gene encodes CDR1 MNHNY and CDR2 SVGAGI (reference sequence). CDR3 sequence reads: CASSIGGHNEQFF. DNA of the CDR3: TGTGCCAGCAGTATTGGGGGCCACAATGAGCAGTTCTTC.

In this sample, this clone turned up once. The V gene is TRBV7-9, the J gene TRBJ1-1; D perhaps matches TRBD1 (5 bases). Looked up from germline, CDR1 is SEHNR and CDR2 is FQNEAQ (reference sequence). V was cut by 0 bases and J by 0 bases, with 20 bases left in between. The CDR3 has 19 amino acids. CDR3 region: CASSLAQKWRQLMNTEAFF. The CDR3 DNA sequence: TGTGCCAGCAGCTTAGCGCAGAAATGGAGACAGCTTATGAACACTGAAGCTTTCTTT.

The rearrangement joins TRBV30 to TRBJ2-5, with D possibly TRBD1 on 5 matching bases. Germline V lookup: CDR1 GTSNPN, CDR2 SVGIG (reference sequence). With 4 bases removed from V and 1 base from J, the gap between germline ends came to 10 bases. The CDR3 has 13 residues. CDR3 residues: CAWTAGFQETQYF. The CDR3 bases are TGTGCCTGGACCGCAGGGTTCCAAGAGACCCAGTACTTC. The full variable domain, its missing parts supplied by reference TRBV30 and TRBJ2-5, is SQTIHQWPATLVQPVGSPLSLECTVEGTSNPNLYWYRQAAGRGLQLLFYSVGIGQISSEVPQNLSASRPQDRQFILSSKKLLLSDSGFYLCAWTAGFQETQYFGPGTRLLVL.

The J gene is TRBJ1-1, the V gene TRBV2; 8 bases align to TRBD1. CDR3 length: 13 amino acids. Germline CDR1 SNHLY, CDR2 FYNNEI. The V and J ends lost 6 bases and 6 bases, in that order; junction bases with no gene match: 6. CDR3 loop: CASSAGTGPEAFF. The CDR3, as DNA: TGTGCCAGCAGCGCCGGGACAGGCCCTGAAGCTTTCTTT.

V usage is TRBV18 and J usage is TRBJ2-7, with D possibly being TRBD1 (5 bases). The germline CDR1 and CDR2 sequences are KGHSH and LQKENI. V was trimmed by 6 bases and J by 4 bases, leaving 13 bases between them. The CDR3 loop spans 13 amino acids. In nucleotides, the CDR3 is TGTGCCAGCTCGCCTACCCAGGGTTACGAGCAGTACTTC. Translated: CASSPTQGYEQYF.

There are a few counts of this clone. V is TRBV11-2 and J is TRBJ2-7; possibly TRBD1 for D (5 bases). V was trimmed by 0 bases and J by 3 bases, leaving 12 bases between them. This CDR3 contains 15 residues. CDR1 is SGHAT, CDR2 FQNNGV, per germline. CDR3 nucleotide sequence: TGTGCCAGCAGCTTAGATCTGGCAGGGAACTACGAGCAGTACTTC. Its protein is CASSLDLAGNYEQYF.

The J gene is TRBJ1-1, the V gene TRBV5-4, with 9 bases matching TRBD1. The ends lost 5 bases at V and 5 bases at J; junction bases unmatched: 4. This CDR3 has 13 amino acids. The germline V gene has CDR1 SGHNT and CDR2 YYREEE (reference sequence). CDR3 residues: CASRRTGDTEAFF. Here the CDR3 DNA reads TGTGCCAGCAGGAGGACAGGGGATACTGAAGCTTTCTTT. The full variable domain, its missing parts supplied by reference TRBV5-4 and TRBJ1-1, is ETGVTQSPTHLIKTRGQQVTLRCSSQSGHNTVSWYQQALGQGPQFIFQYYREEENGRGNFPPRFSGLQFPNYSSELNVNALELDDSALYLCASRRTGDTEAFFGQGTRLTVV.

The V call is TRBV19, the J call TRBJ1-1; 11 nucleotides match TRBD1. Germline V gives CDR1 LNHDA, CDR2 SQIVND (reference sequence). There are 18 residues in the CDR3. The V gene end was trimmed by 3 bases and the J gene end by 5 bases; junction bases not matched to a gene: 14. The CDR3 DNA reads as TGTGCCAGTAGTATCCTGCCTAGGACAGGGGGCTTTGGAACTGAAGCTTTCTTT. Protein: CASSILPRTGGFGTEAFF.